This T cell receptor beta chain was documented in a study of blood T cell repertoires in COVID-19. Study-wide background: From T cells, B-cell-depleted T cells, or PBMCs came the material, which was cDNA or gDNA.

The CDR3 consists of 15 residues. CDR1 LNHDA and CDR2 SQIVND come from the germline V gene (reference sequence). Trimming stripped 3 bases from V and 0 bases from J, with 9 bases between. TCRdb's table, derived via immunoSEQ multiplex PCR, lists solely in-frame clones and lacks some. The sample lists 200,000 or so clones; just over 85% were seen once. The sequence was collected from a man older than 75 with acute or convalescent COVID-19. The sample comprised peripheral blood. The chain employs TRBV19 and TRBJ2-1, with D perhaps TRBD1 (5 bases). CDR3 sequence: CASSIDRNSYNEQFF. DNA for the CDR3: TGTGCCAGTAGTATCGACAGAAACTCCTACAATGAGCAGTTCTTC.